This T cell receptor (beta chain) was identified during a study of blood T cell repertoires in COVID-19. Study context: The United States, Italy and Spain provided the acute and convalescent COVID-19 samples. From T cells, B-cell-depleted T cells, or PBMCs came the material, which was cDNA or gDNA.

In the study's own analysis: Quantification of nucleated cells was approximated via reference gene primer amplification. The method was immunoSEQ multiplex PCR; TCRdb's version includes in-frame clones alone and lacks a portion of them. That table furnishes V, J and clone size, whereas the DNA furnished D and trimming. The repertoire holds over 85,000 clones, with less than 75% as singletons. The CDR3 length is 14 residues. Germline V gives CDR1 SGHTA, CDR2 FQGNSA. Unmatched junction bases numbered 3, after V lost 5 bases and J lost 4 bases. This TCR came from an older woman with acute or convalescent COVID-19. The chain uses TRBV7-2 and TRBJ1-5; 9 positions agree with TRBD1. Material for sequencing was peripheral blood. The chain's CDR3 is CASSQDRGNQPQHF. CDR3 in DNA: TGTGCCAGCAGCCAGGACAGGGGAAATCAGCCCCAGCATTTT.